These 20 T cell receptor beta chains were all obtained from the same sample, sequenced in a study of Graves' ophthalmopathy and Graves' hyperthyroidism. For repertoire sequencing, the TCR beta CDR3 regions were amplified from RNA transcripts. RT-PCR was first run with HTBI primers, then multiplex PCR in a second round. TCRdb re-derived calls from the multiplex PCR reads in MiXCR, one entry per CDR3 protein. The sample consists of around 590,000 distinct CDR3 sequences, approximately 37% of them appearing once. What was sequenced was peripheral blood or thyroid tissue (not recorded which). Receptor source: an adult man with Graves' hyperthyroidism.

Many counts were recorded for this clonotype. The rearrangement links TRBV14 to TRBJ2-5; TRBD2 matches 11 bases. The germline gives CDR1 SGHDN, CDR2 FVKESK. V lost 5 bases, J lost 3 bases, and 8 bases stayed unmatched. The CDR3 runs 16 residues. CDR3: CASSVSGRAWEETQYF. CDR3 nucleotides: TGTGCCAGCAGCGTTAGCGGGAGGGCCTGGGAAGAGACCCAGTACTTC.

This clonotype was recorded a few times. This sequence joins TRBV5-4 and TRBJ1-1; D gene ambiguous. Germline V lookup: CDR1 SGHNT, CDR2 YYREEE (reference sequence). The CDR3 extends over 14 amino acids. V dropped 0 bases and J dropped 3 bases, with 9 bases sitting between them. The CDR3 region has the DNA TGTGCCAGCAGCTTGGGCCGGAGGGACACTGAAGCTTTCTTT. Translating it yields CASSLGRRDTEAFF.

CDR3 in amino acids: CSAREAGRDEQYF. The DNA for the CDR3 is TGCAGTGCTAGAGAAGCGGGAAGGGACGAGCAGTACTTC. V is TRBV20-1 and J is TRBJ2-7; the match to TRBD2 covers 7 bases. CDR3 length equals 13 residues. Trimming took 0 bases from V and 5 from J; bases not matched to a gene: 4. Germline-derived CDR1 and CDR2 are DFQATT and SNEGSKA (reference sequence).

Of note for this clonotype: The conserved phenylalanine or tryptophan is not found at the CDR3 terminus, so this likely reflects a read error. It is unclear where the CDR3 begins or ends on the DNA, so no DNA is shown, and the CDR3 is as TCRdb lists it. Here the CDR3 reads CSANSGVYT. The J gene is TRBJ1-3, the V gene TRBV29-1; TRBD1 reflects the table's D call only, with no check against the DNA. The CDR3 is 9 amino acids long, termini counted. Germline CDR1 and CDR2: SQVTM and ANQGSEA.

Many counts were recorded for this clonotype. The V call is TRBV19, the J call TRBJ1-2, with 8 bases fitting TRBD1. The germline V gene has CDR1 LNHDA and CDR2 SQIVND (reference sequence). The CDR3 totals 14 residues. The J segment lost 4 bases and the V segment lost 4 bases, leaving 5 bases of the junction unmatched. CDR3 coding DNA: TGTGCCAGTAGTAGCACAGGGGGTTCCTATGGCTACACCTTC. Translated: CASSSTGGSYGYTF.

The chain links TRBV29-1 to TRBJ2-5, with unresolved D. The germline CDR1 and CDR2 sequences are SQVTM and ANQGSEA. This CDR3 is 13 amino acids long. Deletions cut 0 bases from V and 1 base from J, with 6 bases between. This CDR3 reads CSVEDRRQETQYF. CDR3 DNA sequence: TGCAGCGTTGAAGACCGCCGCCAAGAGACCCAGTACTTC.

J is TRBJ1-4 and V is TRBV7-2; D is possibly TRBD1 (6 bases). Germline CDR1 and CDR2: SGHTA and FQGNSA. Trimming removed 3 bases at V and 7 bases at J, with 12 bases between. This CDR3 has 14 residues. The CDR3 loop is CASSFGTQGEKLFF. The CDR3 nucleotides read TGTGCCAGCAGCTTTGGGACACAGGGTGAAAAACTGTTTTTT.

This clonotype was observed a few times. The rearrangement joins TRBV4-1 to TRBJ2-7; D gene ambiguous. Germline loops: CDR1 MGHRA, CDR2 YSYEKL. The CDR3 spans 15 residues. V was pared by 0 bases and J by 0 bases, with 9 bases between. CDR3 DNA: TGCGCCAGCAGCCAAGAGTTAGGGTTCTCCTACGAGCAGTACTTC. Protein sequence: CASSQELGFSYEQYF.

This clonotype occurred many times. The rearrangement joins TRBV7-2 to TRBJ1-2, with 8 positions matching TRBD1. The junction had 12 bases not matched to a gene; V was cut back by 5 bases and J by 4 bases. CDR3 length equals 16 residues. The germline gives CDR1 SGHTA, CDR2 FQGNSA. The CDR3 coding sequence is TGTGCCAGCAGCCCTCTCCCAGGGGGCGGCCTCTATGGCTACACCTTC. It is translated as CASSPLPGGGLYGYTF.

The chain links TRBV3-1 to TRBJ2-7, with 10 bases aligning to TRBD2. CDR3 length: 15 amino acids. J was trimmed by 4 bases and V by 3 bases; bases with no gene match: 6. The germline CDR1 and CDR2 sequences are LGHDT and YNNKEL (reference sequence). CDR3 residues: CASSHASGSSYEQYF. Here the CDR3 DNA reads TGTGCCAGCAGCCATGCTAGCGGGAGTTCTTACGAGCAGTACTTC.

This clonotype was recorded many times. The CDR3 bases are TGCAGTGCCACTCCGGCGGGGGCCTACGAGCAGTACTTC. Its translation is CSATPAGAYEQYF. This chain uses TRBV20-1 with TRBJ2-7, with 7 bases that match TRBD2. This CDR3 spans 13 amino acids. CDR1 is DFQATT, CDR2 SNEGSKA, per germline (reference sequence). Trimming took 6 bases from V and 2 from J; bases not matched to a gene: 7.

This chain joins TRBV9 and TRBJ1-2; a possible D gene is TRBD1 (5 bases). The CDR3 loop spans 15 amino acids. Per the germline V gene, CDR1 is SGDLS and CDR2 is YYNGEE. The V gene lost 1 base and the J gene lost 6 bases, with 16 bases spanning the gap. This chain's CDR3 is CASSVTGDGHHGYTF. CDR3 DNA: TGTGCCAGCAGCGTAACGGGGGACGGACATCATGGCTACACCTTC.

The chain carries TRBV7-9 and TRBJ2-3, with 15 nucleotides matching TRBD2. The CDR3 is 17 amino acids. V was clipped by 9 bases and J by 4 bases; unmatched bases: 11. Germline V gene data show CDR1 as SEHNR and CDR2 as FQNEAQ (reference sequence). In DNA form, the CDR3 reads TGTGCCAGTATCGCCGGGACTAGCGGGAGGAATCCAGATACGCAGTATTTT. It yields the protein CASIAGTSGRNPDTQYF. Combining the CDR3 with reference TRBV7-9 and TRBJ2-3 gives the whole variable domain DTGVSQNPRHKITKRGQNVTFRCDPISEHNRLYWYRQTLGQGPEFLTYFQNEAQLEKSRLLSDRFSAERPKGSFSTLEIQRTEQGDSAMYLCASIAGTSGRNPDTQYFGPGTRLTVL.

This clonotype was detected many times. The CDR3 sequence: CASSDAGFQFRANYGYTF. The CDR3 nucleotides are TGTGCCAGTAGTGACGCAGGTTTTCAATTTAGGGCTAACTATGGCTACACCTTC. The J gene is TRBJ1-2, the V gene TRBV19; D call uncertain. Trimming stripped 5 bases from V and 0 bases from J, with 22 bases between. CDR3 length: 18 residues. Germline values: CDR1 LNHDA, CDR2 SQIVND (reference sequence).

The V and J genes are TRBV7-2 and TRBJ1-1, with a possible D match to TRBD1 (6 bases). Germline values: CDR1 SGHTA, CDR2 FQGNSA. CDR3 length equals 15 residues. V dropped 5 bases and J dropped 5 bases, with 18 bases sitting between them. The chain's CDR3 is CASSPSRGLGTEAFF. The CDR3 DNA reads TGTGCCAGCAGCCCAAGCAGGGGTCTAGGGACTGAAGCTTTCTTT.

The chain employs TRBV19 and TRBJ2-5; the D gene is possibly TRBD2 (5 bases). The CDR3 has 13 residues. Germline lookup yields CDR1 LNHDA and CDR2 SQIVND (reference sequence). With 7 bases removed from V and 5 bases from J, the gap between germline ends came to 14 bases. The CDR3 DNA sequence: TGTGCCAGTACCCGGACCCGAGGGGAGACCCAGTACTTC. It yields the protein CASTRTRGETQYF. The full variable domain, completed using reference TRBV19 and TRBJ2-5, is DGGITQSPKYLFRKEGQNVTLSCEQNLNHDAMYWYRQDPGQGLRLIYYSQIVNDFQKGDIAEGYSVSREKKESFPLTVTSAQKNPTAFYLCASTRTRGETQYFGPGTRLLVL.

The V gene is TRBV2, the J gene TRBJ2-5; D not certain. The J call could be wrong; TRBJ2-1 is a better fit for the DNA end. Germline loops: CDR1 SNHLY, CDR2 FYNNEI. This CDR3 has 13 amino acids. Here the CDR3 DNA reads TGTGCCAGCAGTGAACGGCTCGTAAGTGAGCAGTTCTTC. It is translated as CASSERLVSEQFF.

V gene TRBV7-8 combines with J gene TRBJ2-7; D remains ambiguous. The closer fit of TRBJ2-1 to the DNA end suggests the J call may be wrong. The germline V gene encodes CDR1 SGHVS and CDR2 FQNEAQ. There are 14 residues in the CDR3. The CDR3 protein is CASSPMEGIPEQFF. In DNA, the CDR3 is TGTGCCAGCAGCCCCATGGAAGGCATTCCGGAGCAGTTCTTC.

The chain carries TRBV29-1 and TRBJ2-7, with 11 bases lining up with TRBD1. Germline V lookup: CDR1 SQVTM, CDR2 ANQGSEA. The CDR3 is 13 amino acids. The CDR3 DNA sequence: TGCAGTGATTTAGGACAGGGGGCGGAAGAGCAGTACTTC. Protein sequence: CSDLGQGAEEQYF.

As to this clonotype: At one end the junction does not follow the germline gene, possibly because of a read error. V usage is TRBV7-9 and J usage is TRBJ2-7; D not resolved. CDR1 is SEHNR, CDR2 FQNEAQ, per germline (reference sequence). The CDR3 consists of 14 residues. As DNA, the CDR3 is TGTGCCAGCAGCTTAGGCGCCATGGGCAATGAGCGGTACTTC. It encodes CASSLGAMGNERYF.